These 17 T cell receptor beta chains originate from one sample sequenced in a study of cytomegalovirus exposure and HLA in healthy donors. PCR used 60 Vbeta primers and 13 Jbeta primers. Produced via immunoSEQ multiplex PCR; TCRdb's table is partial and in-frame only. The sample yields 120,000 or so clones, 81% seen once. Sequencing input: PBMCs. The receptors here all came from a man aged 18 to 30 in good health and CMV-seropositive.

This clone was counted a few times. V gene TRBV6-6 combines with J gene TRBJ2-1; tentatively, D is TRBD2 (5 bases). Germline CDR1 is MNHNY and CDR2 is SVGAGI (reference sequence). V shed 0 bases and J shed 8 bases, with 14 bases lying between them. This CDR3 is 15 amino acids long. The CDR3 region is CASSYSSGTRDEQFF. Written as DNA, the CDR3 is TGTGCCAGCAGTTACTCGTCGGGAACACGGGATGAGCAGTTCTTC.

The CDR3 bases are TGTGCCAGCAGTACGACAGGGGCTTACCAGCCCCAGCATTTT. As protein: CASSTTGAYQPQHF. J is TRBJ1-5 and V is TRBV6-5, with 8 bases identical to TRBD1. With V trimmed by 5 bases and J by 7 bases, 7 bases remained unmatched. The CDR3 is 14 residues long. Germline V gene data show CDR1 as MNHEY and CDR2 as SVGAGI.

J is TRBJ1-3 and V is TRBV7-2; TRBD1 matches at 7 bases. Germline assignment: CDR1 SGHTA and CDR2 FQGNSA. The CDR3 is 17 residues long. V shed 3 bases, J shed 1 base, and the junction held 9 bases outside the gene matches. The CDR3 here is CASSFFQTTGSGNTIYF. In DNA, the CDR3 is TGTGCCAGCAGCTTCTTCCAGACGACAGGGTCTGGAAACACCATATATTTT.

The chain has TRBV7-2 and TRBJ2-2; D possibly corresponds to TRBD2 (6 bases). This CDR3 comprises 17 residues. The germline V gene has CDR1 SGHTA and CDR2 FQGNSA. Trimming stripped 6 bases from V and 2 bases from J, with 19 bases between. This CDR3 reads CASSLTRSSGNTGELFF. The CDR3 DNA reads as TGTGCCAGCAGTCTCACCAGGAGTAGCGGAAACACCGGGGAGCTGTTTTTT.

This clone was detected only once. The chain recombines TRBV11-2 with TRBJ2-2, with 8 nucleotides matching TRBD1. This CDR3 spans 14 amino acids. V was clipped by 5 bases and J by 3 bases; unmatched bases: 2. CDR1 is SGHAT, CDR2 FQNNGV, per germline. The CDR3: CASSLGQDTGELFF. The CDR3, as DNA: TGTGCCAGCAGCCTGGGACAGGACACCGGGGAGCTGTTTTTT.

The chain has TRBV2 and TRBJ1-2; D is unclear. This CDR3 has 14 residues. V was shortened by 6 bases and J by 1 base, with 12 bases between the two germline ends. CDR1 is SNHLY, CDR2 FYNNEI, per germline. CDR3 region: CASRETPLNYGYTF. The CDR3 DNA reads TGTGCCAGCAGGGAGACTCCCCTTAACTATGGCTACACCTTC.

J is TRBJ2-1 and V is TRBV5-8; D call uncertain. The germline gives CDR1 SGHTS, CDR2 YDEGEE. The CDR3 length is 11 residues. V gave up 2 bases and J gave up 10 bases, with 7 bases separating them. The CDR3 DNA reads TGTGCCAGCAGCTTCGGTAAAGAGCAGTTCTTC. Its translation: CASSFGKEQFF.

The CDR3 DNA reads TGCGCCAGCAGCCAGCCGGGACAGGGAATCTACGAGCAGTACTTC. Amino acid sequence: CASSQPGQGIYEQYF. The chain couples TRBV4-1 to TRBJ2-7; 9 nucleotides agree with TRBD1. V trimming: 3 bases; J trimming: 3 bases; junction bases outside the gene matches: 6. This CDR3 is built from 15 residues. From germline, CDR1 is MGHRA and CDR2 YSYEKL.

This rearrangement joins TRBV9 to TRBJ2-7; D is possibly TRBD1 (5 bases). CDR1 and CDR2 (germline): SGDLS, YYNGEE. The CDR3 length is 11 residues. Between the trimmed V and J ends, which lost 5 bases and 7 bases, there was a span of 10 bases. The CDR3 nucleotides are TGTGCCAGCAGTCAAGGGGTTGAGCAGTACTTC. This sequence encodes CASSQGVEQYF.

The chain combines TRBV19 with TRBJ1-2; 7 bases fit TRBD1. The CDR3 has 14 residues. Germline CDR1 and CDR2: LNHDA and SQIVND (reference sequence). Germline trimming cut 7 bases from V and 6 bases from J; bases unmatched to any gene: 11. The CDR3, as DNA: TGTGCCAGTATTGGAAGAAACAGGGGCCATGGCTACACCTTC. Encoded protein: CASIGRNRGHGYTF.

V and J are TRBV19 and TRBJ2-1, with a tentative D call TRBD2 (5 bases). Germline CDR1 reads LNHDA; CDR2 reads SQIVND (reference sequence). This CDR3 spans 16 amino acids. V was cut by 5 bases and J by 7 bases, with 21 bases left in between. The CDR3, as DNA: TGTGCCAGTAGTTACCTAGGTGGAGTGAGGAGGAATGAGCAGTTCTTC. Its protein product is CASSYLGGVRRNEQFF. Full variable domain (rest looked up from reference TRBV19 and TRBJ2-1): DGGITQSPKYLFRKEGQNVTLSCEQNLNHDAMYWYRQDPGQGLRLIYYSQIVNDFQKGDIAEGYSVSREKKESFPLTVTSAQKNPTAFYLCASSYLGGVRRNEQFFGPGTRLTVL.

This clone occurred a few times. This rearrangement joins TRBV29-1 to TRBJ1-2, with D unresolved. Trimming took off 6 bases at V and 7 bases at J, with 18 bases between the two ends. This CDR3 has 13 amino acids. From germline, CDR1 is SQVTM and CDR2 ANQGSEA. This chain's CDR3 is CSVALWGDGGYTF. The CDR3 region has the DNA TGCAGCGTGGCCCTTTGGGGAGATGGTGGCTACACCTTC.

V is TRBV7-6 and J is TRBJ2-3; 12 positions agree with TRBD2. Germline values: CDR1 SGHVS, CDR2 FNYEAQ. J lost 2 bases, V lost 2 bases, and 11 bases had no gene match. The CDR3 covers 19 residues. CDR3 protein: CASSLFGWTSGVDTDTQYF. CDR3 coding DNA: TGTGCCAGCAGCTTATTCGGTTGGACTAGCGGGGTTGACACAGATACGCAGTATTTT. Full variable domain (remainder filled in from reference TRBV7-6 and TRBJ2-3): GAGVSQSPRYKVTKRGQDVALRCDPISGHVSLYWYRQALGQGPEFLTYFNYEAQQDKSGLPNDRFSAERPEGSISTLTIQRTEQRDSAMYRCASSLFGWTSGVDTDTQYFGPGTRLTVL.

The chain couples TRBV18 to TRBJ2-7; a possible D gene is TRBD1 (6 bases). The CDR3 contains 14 residues. V was clipped by 2 bases and J by 2 bases, with 10 bases between them. Germline CDR1 and CDR2: KGHSH and LQKENI. DNA of the CDR3: TGTGCCAGCTCACCATCAGGGGAAACCTACGAGCAGTACTTC. Translated, it gives CASSPSGETYEQYF.

This clone has a handful of counts. The chain carries TRBV7-2 and TRBJ2-7, with TRBD1 matching over 12 bases. Trimming at V came to 1 base and at J to 10 bases, leaving 8 bases not matched to a gene. CDR3 length: 15 residues. CDR1 and CDR2 from the germline V gene are SGHTA and FQGNSA. The CDR3 DNA follows: TGTGCCAGCAGCTTAGGTGCGGGACAGGGGGCAGGTCAGTACTTC. The encoded protein is CASSLGAGQGAGQYF.

The chain uses TRBV4-3 and TRBJ1-3; D unclear. This CDR3 contains 17 residues. Deletions cut 1 base from V and 7 bases from J, with 20 bases between. From germline, CDR1 is LGHNA and CDR2 YSLEER. The CDR3 region is CASSQGRAGGLVNTIYF. The DNA for the CDR3 is TGCGCCAGCAGCCAAGGGAGGGCGGGAGGGTTGGTCAACACCATATATTTT.

The chain employs TRBV5-6 and TRBJ1-6; weak D call: TRBD1 (6 bases). Trimming shortened V by 5 bases and J by 9 bases, and 12 bases separated the two germline ends. In germline, CDR1 is SGHDT, CDR2 YYEEEE. The CDR3 length is 13 residues. CDR3 protein: CASRGSGASPLHF. The CDR3 DNA reads as TGTGCCAGCAGAGGGTCAGGGGCTTCACCCCTCCACTTT. The whole variable domain, remainder taken from reference TRBV5-6 and TRBJ1-6, is DAGVTQSPTHLIKTRGQQVTLRCSPKSGHDTVSWYQQALGQGPQFIFQYYEEEERQRGNFPDRFSGHQFPNYSSELNVNALLLGDSALYLCASRGSGASPLHFGNGTRLTVT.